The clone carrying this T cell receptor (beta chain) showed up just a few times. The antigen remains unidentified. The sample comes from a study of cytomegalovirus exposure and HLA in healthy donors. The study's findings and limits: The majority of CMV-associated TCR beta chains were reported as apparently HLA-restricted in a later analysis. In a later analysis, across HLA loci, associated TCR counts were highest for DRB1, lowest for HLA-C. Per a prior analysis, the majority of TCR beta V segments were productive roughly 90% or roughly 30% of the time. Sequencing depth roughly uniform across donors was assumed in presence/absence analyses.

With 60 Vbeta and 13 Jbeta primers, the PCR was carried out. Repertoires were generated with immunoSEQ multiplex PCR, while TCRdb's copy carries only in-frame clones and drops some. The sample has around 160,000 clones; roughly 77% are singletons. V lost 0 bases, J lost 0 bases, and 2 bases stayed unmatched. The CDR3 is made up of 15 amino acids. Germline V gene data show CDR1 as LGHNA and CDR2 as YNFKEQ. The chain uses TRBV4-2 and TRBJ2-7; TRBD2 matches 7 bases. This receptor was taken from a male donor in good health and CMV-seronegative. The sequenced sample was PBMCs. CDR3 sequence reads: CASSQEAGSSYEQYF. For the CDR3, the DNA is TGTGCCAGCAGCCAAGAAGCGGGGAGCTCCTACGAGCAGTACTTC.